The 31 T cell receptor delta chains given below trace back to one sample, sequenced in a study of gamma-delta chains in newborns, infants, children. TCRdb re-called the reads with CATT. The table includes about 4,200 delta-chain clones, roughly 14% detected once. Material: blood. These receptors all stem from a child who was a newborn, infant or young child, either healthy, febrile or measles-vaccinated (not recorded which).

For this clone: A clone one base away is much larger, so this may be a read error. Other DNA sequences from this sample encode an identical CDR3 as well. As DNA, the CDR3 is TGTGCTCTTGGGGGGTCCCATCCCTTGGGGGACTACTGGGGGCCCCTGGCCGATAAACTCATCTTT. Protein product: CALGGSHPLGDYWGPLADKLIF. The chain combines TRDV1 with TRDJ1; 8 bases line up with TRDD3. Assignment of the J gene here rests on matching the DNA to germline, because TCRdb gives none. Germline V lookup: CDR1 TSWWSYY, CDR2 QGS. The junction had 28 bases not matched to a gene; V was cut back by 4 bases and J by 3 bases. The CDR3 totals 22 residues.

Concerning this clone itself: Translating this DNA gives a protein that differs at residue 12 from the TCRdb one, which belongs to a much larger clone; a read error is likely, and the protein shown is this translation. The V and J genes are TRDV2 and TRDJ3; the match to TRDD3 covers 7 bases. The CDR3 is made up of 19 amino acids. The germline V gene has CDR1 GEAIGNYY and CDR2 EKD. The CDR3: CACDTMGDHSSRDTRQMFF. In DNA form, the CDR3 reads TGTGCCTGTGACACAATGGGGGACCACAGCTCCCGGGACACCCGACAGATGTTTTTC.

On this clone itself: TCRdb has a much larger clone's protein, which differs at residue 6 from the translation of this DNA, likely because of a read error; what is shown is the protein translated from the DNA. J is TRDJ1 and V is TRDV2, with TRDD3 as a possible D gene (5 bases). TCRdb is silent on the J gene; assignment here came from matching the DNA to germline. The CDR3 loop spans 16 amino acids. V was pared by 0 bases and J by 2 bases, with 15 bases between. Germline-derived CDR1 and CDR2 are GEAIGNYY and EKD. The CDR3 coding sequence is TGTGCCTGTGACACCGTGGGGACACCTAAGACCGATAAACTCATCTTT. It translates to CACDTVGTPKTDKLIF.

As to this clone: A much larger clone lies one base from this, so it may be a read error. The gene calls are TRDV1 and TRDJ1; 10 bases fit TRDD3. Matching the DNA to germline supplied the J gene, which TCRdb does not give. With 1 base clipped from V and 0 bases from J, the junction kept 26 bases outside the gene matches. Germline assignment: CDR1 TSWWSYY and CDR2 QGS. This CDR3 is 24 amino acids long. The CDR3: CALGEPDLPGRGYWGIPYTDKLIF. The CDR3 region has the DNA TGTGCTCTTGGGGAACCCGACCTTCCTGGTAGGGGGTACTGGGGGATCCCCTACACCGATAAACTCATCTTT.

With regard to this clone: A far larger clone is just one base off, so this is likely a read error. At the DNA level, this CDR3 is encoded by other sequences in the same sample as well. The J gene is TRDJ1, the V gene TRDV2, with 12 bases fitting TRDD3. Germline V lookup: CDR1 GEAIGNYY, CDR2 EKD. The CDR3 is made up of 19 amino acids. The CDR3: CACDLVSGGYASYTDKLIF. As DNA, the CDR3 is TGCGCCTGTGACCTGGTTTCTGGGGGATACGCCTCGTACACCGATAAACTCATCTTT.

This clone was seen only a few times. A much larger clone lies a single base off, so this may be a read error. V usage is TRDV2 and J usage is TRDJ1; 10 bases map to TRDD3. The CDR3 is 19 amino acids. Per germline, CDR1 GEAIGNYY and CDR2 EKD. Here the CDR3 reads CARDTLGDRPRPYTDKLIF. The CDR3 nucleotides read TGTGCCCGTGACACGCTGGGGGATAGGCCTAGGCCGTACACCGATAAACTCATCTTT.

Note on this clone: For this DNA, TCRdb reports the protein of a much larger clone, which diverges at residue 4, most likely from a read error; the protein presented here is translated directly from the DNA. This sequence joins TRDV2 and TRDJ3; 11 bases map to TRDD3. Unmatched junction bases numbered 4, after V lost 5 bases and J lost 2 bases. There are 17 residues in the CDR3. Per the germline V gene, CDR1 is GEAIGNYY and CDR2 is EKD. DNA of the CDR3: TGTGCCTGTGGCGTACTGGGGGATACCTGGGACACCCGACAGATGTTTTTC. This codes for CACGVLGDTWDTRQMFF.

This clone was observed a few times. The V and J genes are TRDV2 and TRDJ3, with D possibly matching TRDD3 (5 bases). The CDR3 has 18 residues. Trimming removed 0 bases from V and 2 bases from J, with 13 bases in between. Germline CDR1 GEAIGNYY, CDR2 EKD. This CDR3 reads CACDTAGTQTWDTRQMFF. Here the CDR3 DNA reads TGTGCCTGTGACACCGCGGGGACCCAGACCTGGGACACCCGACAGATGTTTTTC.

This clone has a handful of counts. This chain links TRDV2 with TRDJ1; possible D gene TRDD3, 6 bases. From germline, CDR1 is GEAIGNYY and CDR2 EKD. The CDR3 runs 14 residues. V was cut by 0 bases and J by 4 bases, with 11 bases left in between. Here the CDR3 DNA reads TGTGCCTGTGACACCCTTGGGGGGGGCGATAAACTCATCTTT. This codes for CACDTLGGGDKLIF.

CDR3 sequence reads: CALGDPGGTRYWGRAAQLFF. In nucleotides, the CDR3 is TGTGCTCTTGGGGATCCGGGGGGTACTAGGTACTGGGGAAGGGCGGCACAACTCTTCTTT. The genes are TRDV1 and TRDJ2, with 7 bases fitting TRDD3. TCRdb lists no J gene, so it was determined here by aligning the DNA to germline. The length of the CDR3 is 20 residues. J gave up 8 bases and V 3 bases, and 24 bases lay outside the gene matches. CDR1 and CDR2 (germline): TSWWSYY, QGS.

Notes on this clone: A much larger clone lies a single base off, so this may be a read error. Other DNA sequences in this specimen translate into the identical CDR3. The chain employs TRDV2 and TRDJ3; 9 nucleotides align to TRDD3. V lost 0 bases, J lost 0 bases, and 14 bases stayed unmatched. The CDR3 covers 22 residues. Germline V gene data show CDR1 as GEAIGNYY and CDR2 as EKD. DNA of the CDR3: TGTGCCTGTGACACCGTTCAAGAATTGGGGGATAAGGGCTCCTGGGACACCCGACAGATGTTTTTC. Translating gives CACDTVQELGDKGSWDTRQMFF.

This clone was counted a single time. The limits of the CDR3 on the DNA are not certain, so only TCRdb's listed CDR3 is given. CDR3 amino acids: CACACDTVGGSDKLIF. The J gene was not called, though the V gene is TRDV3; TRDD3 reflects the table's D call only, with no check against the DNA. Germline V gene lookup returns CDR1 TVYSNPD and CDR2 GDNSRS (reference sequence). The CDR3 sequence runs 16 residues, both termini included.

Of note for this clone: Translating this DNA gives a protein that differs at residue 8 from the TCRdb one, which belongs to a much larger clone; a read error is likely, and the protein shown is this translation. This chain connects TRDV2 to TRDJ3, with 8 positions matching TRDD3. V shed 3 bases and J 0 bases; nucleotides not matched to a gene: 6. The CDR3 totals 18 residues. Germline V lookup: CDR1 GEAIGNYY, CDR2 EKD. CDR3 sequence: CACDLLGGSSWDTRQMFF. The CDR3 DNA follows: TGTGCCTGTGACTTACTGGGGGGGAGCTCCTGGGACACCCGACAGATGTTTTTC.

This clone has a single count. This sequence joins TRDV1 and TRDJ1, with 13 bases identical to TRDD3. TCRdb lists no J gene, so it was determined here by aligning the DNA to germline. Per germline, CDR1 TSWWSYY and CDR2 QGS. The V gene end was trimmed by 2 bases and the J gene end by 4 bases; junction bases not matched to a gene: 25. CDR3 length equals 23 residues. The CDR3 DNA reads TGTGCTCTTGGGGAAATAACCCCACACGACAGTACTGGGGGATACGCGTTCGGCGATAAACTCATCTTT. Translated: CALGEITPHDSTGGYAFGDKLIF.

In regard to this clone: The protein that TCRdb holds for this DNA derives from a much larger clone and differs from the translated DNA at residue 19, which likely indicates a read error; the protein shown here is translated from the DNA. This chain links TRDV1 with TRDJ1, with 7 bases that match TRDD3. This CDR3 is built from 21 residues. Germline V lookup: CDR1 TSWWSYY, CDR2 QGS. The CDR3 DNA reads as TGTGCTCTTGGGCCCCGTTTTTTTTACTGGGGACGCCCTCCGGGCACCGATAAACCCATCTTT. Protein product: CALGPRFFYWGRPPGTDKPIF.

The chain uses TRDV2 and TRDJ1, with 11 positions matching TRDD3. Germline loops: CDR1 GEAIGNYY, CDR2 EKD. After removal of 3 bases from V and 0 bases from J, the junction contained 8 bases not matched to a gene. The CDR3 contains 17 residues. The CDR3: CACDGLGDTLYTDKLIF. For the CDR3, the DNA is TGTGCCTGTGACGGATTGGGGGATACGCTGTACACCGATAAACTCATCTTT.

This clone was counted a few times. Translating this DNA gives a protein that differs at residue 9 from the TCRdb one, which belongs to a much larger clone; a read error is likely, and the protein shown is this translation. V is TRDV2 and J is TRDJ1, with 8 bases lining up with TRDD3. CDR3 length equals 17 residues. V lost 0 bases to trimming and J lost 4 bases; unmatched junction nucleotides: 12. CDR1 GEAIGNYY and CDR2 EKD come from the germline V gene. CDR3 region: CACDTLRTEGYDDKLIF. The CDR3 DNA reads TGTGCCTGTGACACCCTACGTACTGAGGGATACGACGATAAACTCATCTTT.

This clone was recorded a few times. The J gene is TRDJ2, the V gene TRDV2; 12 bases line up with TRDD3. V trimming: 3 bases; J trimming: 5 bases; junction bases outside the gene matches: 9. The CDR3 totals 17 residues. Germline loops: CDR1 GEAIGNYY, CDR2 EKD. The CDR3 DNA follows: TGTGCCTGTGACCCATTACTGGGGGATACATTCACAGCACAACTCTTCTTT. It is translated as CACDPLLGDTFTAQLFF.

This clone showed up just a few times. A much larger clone differs by one base, so this may be a read error. The chain employs TRDV2 and TRDJ3, with 9 bases that match TRDD3. The CDR3 spans 19 residues. CDR1 is GEAIGNYY and CDR2 is EKD in the germline V gene. CDR3 region: CARDSLLGERSWDTRQMFF. CDR3 in DNA: TGTGCCCGTGACTCCCTACTGGGGGAACGCTCCTGGGACACCCGACAGATGTTTTTC.

This clone has only a few counts. TCRdb's protein sequence differs at residue 9 from the translated DNA; the protein presented here follows the DNA. The chain is built from TRDV2 and TRDJ3; D might be TRDD2 or TRDD3, each matching 7 bases. Germline assignment: CDR1 GEAIGNYY and CDR2 EKD. The CDR3 contains 18 residues. The CDR3 nucleotides read TGTGCCTGTGACACCGCTGGGGGTCCTTCCTGGGACACCCGACGGATGTTTTTC. Translation gives CACDTAGGPSWDTRRMFF.

This clone is medium-sized (0.01 to 0.1%) within its sample. The chain carries TRDV2 and TRDJ3; 10 bases are a match to TRDD3. V lost 0 bases to trimming and J lost 3 bases; unmatched junction nucleotides: 1. The V gene's germline CDR1 is GEAIGNYY and CDR2 EKD. This CDR3 is 17 amino acids long. CDR3 loop: CACDTAGGYWDTRQMFF. The CDR3 nucleotides read TGTGCCTGTGACACCGCTGGGGGATACTGGGACACCCGACAGATGTTTTTC.

The V gene is TRDV2, but the J gene lacks a call; TRDD3 is the table's D call, not checked against the DNA. This CDR3 is built from 18 residues. Germline V gene lookup returns CDR1 GEAIGNYY and CDR2 EKD. The CDR3 here is CACDTWEVTGGEGDKIIF. In DNA form, the CDR3 reads TGTGCCTGTGACACCTGGGAAGTTACGGGGGGAGAAGGCGATAAAATCATCTTT.

Comment on this clone: TCRdb's protein for this DNA is that of a much larger clone and differs from the translation at residue 7, likely a read error; the protein shown is the DNA translation. This chain connects TRDV2 to TRDJ1; 12 nucleotides match TRDD3. The CDR3 is 19 residues long. The germline V gene has CDR1 GEAIGNYY and CDR2 EKD. V was pared by 5 bases and J by 4 bases, with 19 bases of the junction left unmatched. CDR3 in amino acids: CACVALAVKLGDTSDKLIF. The DNA for the CDR3 is TGTGCCTGTGTCGCCCTTGCCGTTAAACTGGGGGATACCAGCGATAAACTCATCTTT.

This clone is medium-sized by share. J is TRDJ1 and V is TRDV2; D might be TRDD3 (5 bases). Looked up from germline, CDR1 is GEAIGNYY and CDR2 is EKD. Trimming removed 3 bases from V and 0 bases from J, with 19 bases in between. This CDR3 is built from 17 residues. The CDR3 coding sequence is TGTGCCTGTGACCCGTGGGGACCTCCGACCGACACCGATAAACTCATCTTT. It yields the protein CACDPWGPPTDTDKLIF.

This clone turned up a few times. TCRdb assigns this DNA the protein of a much larger clone, which departs from its translation at residue 3; this likely reflects a read error, and the protein shown comes from translating the DNA. J is TRDJ1 and V is TRDV2; 11 bases line up with TRDD3. The CDR3 is 15 residues long. In germline, CDR1 is GEAIGNYY, CDR2 EKD. The CDR3 DNA follows: TGTGCCCGTGACTTGTGGGGGATACGAGGAGATAAACTCATCTTT. Protein product: CARDLWGIRGDKLIF.

In its sample, this clone is medium-sized (0.01 to 0.1%). The same CDR3 is also encoded by other DNA sequences in this sample. This sequence joins TRDV2 and TRDJ3, with D possibly matching TRDD3 (5 bases). Trimming pared 3 bases from V and 4 bases from J, leaving 15 bases between. The germline CDR1 and CDR2 sequences are GEAIGNYY and EKD. This CDR3 has 17 residues. The CDR3 is CACDSTGTPWDTRQMFF. CDR3 coding DNA: TGTGCCTGTGACTCCACTGGAACCCCGTGGGACACCCGACAGATGTTTTTC.

This clone occurred a few times. The protein given by TCRdb reflects a much larger clone and differs at residue 12 from this DNA's translation, likely from a read error; the protein shown is the DNA's translation. The CDR3, as DNA: TGTGCCTGTGACAACTGGGGGATAACAGCACAACCCTTCTTT. It codes for CACDNWGITAQPFF. J is TRDJ2 and V is TRDV2; 11 positions match TRDD3. Germline CDR1 is GEAIGNYY and CDR2 is EKD. The CDR3 contains 14 residues.

This clone was found a few times. A far larger clone is one nucleotide away, so this likely arose from a read error. CDR3 amino acids: CALGGLDYAGAWGKYTDKLIF. Written as DNA, the CDR3 is TGTGCTCTTGGGGGGTTGGACTACGCTGGGGCCTGGGGGAAGTACACCGATAAACTCATCTTT. The chain carries TRDV1 and TRDJ1; TRDD3 matches at 8 bases. CDR3 size: 21 residues. J gave up 0 bases and V 4 bases, and 22 bases lay outside the gene matches. Germline V gene lookup returns CDR1 TSWWSYY and CDR2 QGS.

This clone occurred a few times. A read error likely explains this, since a far larger clone differs by one base. Other DNA variants within this sample encode the same CDR3. The chain joins TRDV2 to TRDJ3; the D is unclear. Germline lookup yields CDR1 GEAIGNYY and CDR2 EKD. The ends were cut back, 3 bases at V and 11 bases at J, with 10 bases in the middle. CDR3 size: 13 residues. CDR3 region: CACDPLQARQMFF. The CDR3 DNA is TGTGCCTGTGACCCCTTGCAGGCCCGACAGATGTTTTTC.

This rearrangement joins TRDV1 to TRDJ1; TRDD3 might be the D (6 bases). The CDR3 runs to 21 residues. Trimming stripped 2 bases from V and 0 bases from J, with 28 bases between. Germline V gene sequence: CDR1 TSWWSYY, CDR2 QGS. The CDR3 region has the DNA TGTGCTCTTGGGGAATCGGTGTCGGGAAGAGTGGGGGTTAAGTACACCGATAAACTCATCTTT. Residues: CALGESVSGRVGVKYTDKLIF.

About this clone: A much bigger clone sits one base away, suggesting this may be a read error. Other DNA sequences of this sample code for an identical CDR3. J is TRDJ1 and V is TRDV2; no firm D call. Germline V gene data show CDR1 as GEAIGNYY and CDR2 as EKD. The V gene lost 0 bases and the J gene lost 2 bases, with 9 bases spanning the gap. The length of the CDR3 is 14 residues. The CDR3 loop reads CACDTVGFTDKLIF. The CDR3 nucleotides are TGTGCCTGTGACACCGTGGGTTTTACCGATAAACTCATCTTT.